The 27 T cell receptor beta chains given below trace back to one sample, sequenced in a study of T-cell reconstitution after alpha-beta-depleted transplantation in children. Unique molecular identifiers were used to barcode this TCRbeta library. One entry per CDR3 protein, called by TCRdb with MiXCR from the PCR reads. The sample contains about 580,000 distinct CDR3 sequences, about 21% of which appear only once. Sequenced material: PBMCs, mostly from graft donor cells, taken 360 days after TCRalphabeta/CD19-depleted stem cell transplant. The receptor set was obtained from a boy younger than two who had a stem cell transplant for acute myeloid leukemia, so the T cells may come from the graft donor.

The chain joins TRBV27 to TRBJ1-4; 9 nucleotides agree with TRBD1. The CDR3 has 14 amino acids. V shed 3 bases and J 8 bases; nucleotides not matched to a gene: 4. From germline, CDR1 is MNHEY and CDR2 SMNVEV (reference sequence). The CDR3 bases are TGTGCCAGCAGTTTTTTAGGGACAGGGGAAAAACTGTTTTTT. Translation gives CASSFLGTGEKLFF.

The rearrangement joins TRBV20-1 to TRBJ2-7; tentative D call: TRBD2 (6 bases). Trimming took 0 bases from V and 2 from J, leaving 11 bases between them. There are 14 residues in the CDR3. The germline gives CDR1 DFQATT, CDR2 SNEGSKA (reference sequence). The CDR3 DNA reads as TGCAGTGCTAGAGATGGAGGGCGCCCCTACGAGCAGTACGTC. It encodes CSARDGGRPYEQYV.

This clonotype was observed many times. The V call is TRBV3-1, the J call TRBJ2-3; TRBD2 is a possible D gene (5 bases). CDR3 length equals 15 residues. Trimming removed 4 bases at V and 1 base at J, with 12 bases between. Germline CDR1 is LGHDT and CDR2 is YNNKEL (reference sequence). The CDR3 DNA sequence: TGTGCCAGCAGCCCGCTGGGAGAGGGCACAGATACGCAGTATTTT. It is translated as CASSPLGEGTDTQYF.

This clonotype was picked up one time. The V and J genes are TRBV20-1 and TRBJ2-2, with 7 bases that match TRBD2. The V gene end was trimmed by 4 bases and the J gene end by 1 base; junction bases not matched to a gene: 3. The CDR3 contains 14 residues. Germline V gives CDR1 DFQATT, CDR2 SNEGSKA (reference sequence). CDR3 coding DNA: TGCAGTGCTACGAGCGGGGTGAACACCGGGGAGCTGTTTTTT. Amino acids: CSATSGVNTGELFF.

This clonotype has at least ten counts. V is TRBV7-8 and J is TRBJ2-1, with TRBD2 matching 12 bases. V shed 5 bases, J shed 8 bases, and the junction held 7 bases outside the gene matches. The length of the CDR3 is 15 residues. Germline CDR1 and CDR2: SGHVS and FQNEAQ. The CDR3 spells CASSVLAGGLDEQFF. In DNA form, the CDR3 reads TGTGCCAGCAGCGTACTAGCGGGGGGCCTCGATGAGCAGTTCTTC.

V usage is TRBV3-1 and J usage is TRBJ1-3, with D unresolved. CDR1 and CDR2 from the germline V gene are LGHDT and YNNKEL (reference sequence). CDR3 length: 14 amino acids. Trimming left V 4 bases short and J 4 bases short, with 11 bases between. The CDR3 reads CASSLVREGNTIYF. CDR3 DNA: TGTGCCAGCAGCCTCGTTAGGGAAGGAAACACCATATATTTT.

This clonotype was counted ten times or more. V is TRBV20-1 and J is TRBJ1-6; TRBD1 matches at 7 bases. This CDR3 is built from 14 residues. J lost 7 bases, V lost 6 bases, and 9 bases had no gene match. CDR1 and CDR2 (germline): DFQATT, SNEGSKA (reference sequence). CDR3 nucleotides: TGCAGTGCACCCCCGGGACAGTGGAATTCACCCCTCCACTTT. Translated: CSAPPGQWNSPLHF.

This sequence joins TRBV5-6 and TRBJ2-1; D is possibly TRBD1 (6 bases). The CDR3 has 16 amino acids. Deletions cut 1 base from V and 3 bases from J, with 14 bases between. Per the germline V gene, CDR1 is SGHDT and CDR2 is YYEEEE. CDR3 DNA sequence: TGTGCCAGCAGCTTGTTCACAGGGAGCGGCTACAATGAGCAGTTCTTC. Amino acids: CASSLFTGSGYNEQFF.

This clonotype was seen ten or more times. V usage is TRBV29-1 and J usage is TRBJ1-1; D is undetermined. V lost 0 bases and J 2 bases, leaving 22 bases between the germline ends. Germline CDR1 and CDR2: SQVTM and ANQGSEA. There are 18 residues in the CDR3. The CDR3 here is CSVEDLVIGLAPNTEAFF. The CDR3 DNA sequence: TGCAGCGTTGAAGATTTAGTCATTGGCCTGGCCCCAAACACTGAAGCTTTCTTT.

This clonotype was found a few times. The chain joins TRBV12-3 or TRBV12-4 to TRBJ2-1; D is unresolved. V was cut by 3 bases and J by 0 bases, with 18 bases left in between. CDR3 length: 18 amino acids. CDR3 in amino acids: CASSFSLWSLSSYNEQFF. As DNA, the CDR3 is TGTGCCAGCAGTTTCTCCCTTTGGTCGCTTAGCTCCTACAATGAGCAGTTCTTC.

This clonotype was found a few times. The V call is TRBV19, the J call TRBJ2-7; D could derive from TRBD1 or TRBD2 (5 bases each). V was cut by 3 bases and J by 6 bases, with 12 bases left in between. The CDR3 has 13 amino acids. The V gene's germline CDR1 is LNHDA and CDR2 SQIVND (reference sequence). DNA of the CDR3: TGTGCCAGTAGTATCGACGCCGGGACCGAGCAGTACGTC. Its protein is CASSIDAGTEQYV.

This clonotype showed up just a few times. The chain couples TRBV20-1 to TRBJ2-1; D ambiguous. CDR1 is DFQATT and CDR2 is SNEGSKA in the germline V gene (reference sequence). The CDR3 runs to 12 residues. Between the trimmed V and J ends, which lost 5 bases and 5 bases, there was a span of 10 bases. The CDR3 DNA reads as TGCAGTGCTCTCAACTGGGACAATGAGCAGTTCTTC. The encoded protein is CSALNWDNEQFF.

The V and J genes are TRBV18 and TRBJ2-7; 9 bases line up with TRBD1. The CDR3 length is 16 residues. Germline CDR1 KGHSH, CDR2 LQKENI. The V gene end was trimmed by 3 bases and the J gene end by 1 base; junction bases not matched to a gene: 7. The CDR3 nucleotides read TGTGCCAGCTCACCTTCCGGACAGGGGAGTTCCTACGAGCAGTACTTC. Residues: CASSPSGQGSSYEQYF.

The chain couples TRBV18 to TRBJ2-5; the D is unclear. V lost 1 base, J lost 1 base, and 7 bases lay in between. Germline lookup yields CDR1 KGHSH and CDR2 LQKENI. CDR3 length: 14 amino acids. The CDR3 DNA reads TGTGCCAGCTCACCACAGGAAACCCAAGAGACCCAGTACTTC. This codes for CASSPQETQETQYF.

This clonotype was counted only a few times. V usage is TRBV20-1 and J usage is TRBJ1-2; 9 nucleotides align to TRBD1. V shed 5 bases and J 3 bases; nucleotides not matched to a gene: 4. This CDR3 is built from 13 residues. The V gene's germline CDR1 is DFQATT and CDR2 SNEGSKA (reference sequence). The CDR3 nucleotides read TGCAGTGCTCGCAGACAGGGGGACTATGGCTACACCTTC. Translating gives CSARRQGDYGYTF.

The sample holds many counts of this clonotype. The chain links TRBV20-1 to TRBJ2-7; 10 bases are a match to TRBD2. Germline loops: CDR1 DFQATT, CDR2 SNEGSKA (reference sequence). The CDR3 is 14 amino acids. The ends lost 5 bases at V and 1 base at J; junction bases unmatched: 5. The CDR3 sequence is CSAGTSVRSYEQYV. CDR3 DNA sequence: TGCAGTGCTGGGACTAGCGTTAGATCCTACGAGCAGTACGTC.

The chain combines TRBV6-1 with TRBJ2-2; D is unclear. Germline lookup yields CDR1 MNHNS and CDR2 SASEGT. Trimming pared 0 bases from V and 6 bases from J, leaving 11 bases between. The CDR3 has 15 amino acids. The CDR3 coding sequence is TGTGCCAGCAGTGAAGCGGGCAGTCGGTCCGGGGAGCTGTTTTTT. Amino acids: CASSEAGSRSGELFF.

This clonotype appeared many times. J is TRBJ2-3 and V is TRBV4-1, with D hard to call. V dropped 7 bases and J dropped 1 base, with 9 bases sitting between them. Per germline, CDR1 MGHRA and CDR2 YSYEKL. There are 13 residues in the CDR3. CDR3 in amino acids: CASTQVGTDTQYF. The CDR3 region has the DNA TGCGCCAGCACCCAGGTCGGCACAGATACGCAGTATTTT.

The chain uses TRBV21-1 and TRBJ2-3. TRBV21-1 is marked as a pseudogene. The CDR3 length is 11 residues. CDR3 in amino acids: CASSIQDTQYF. The CDR3 DNA sequence: TGTGCCAGCAGCATCCAAGATACGCAGTATTTT.

Regarding this clonotype: Compared with germline, one end of the junction differs, possibly owing to a read error. This chain uses TRBV5-1 with TRBJ2-1; 10 bases agree with TRBD1. The germline V gene has CDR1 SGHRS and CDR2 YFSETQ. This CDR3 spans 13 amino acids. The CDR3 nucleotides are TGCGCCAGCAGCCCCGGCGACAGGGGGCAGTGGCTCTTC. It yields the protein CASSPGDRGQWLF.

This clonotype was seen only a few times. The rearrangement links TRBV6-5 to TRBJ2-3; a possible D gene is TRBD1 (5 bases). CDR1 is MNHEY and CDR2 is SVGAGI in the germline V gene. The V gene lost 5 bases and the J gene lost 6 bases, with 18 bases spanning the gap. The CDR3 extends over 15 amino acids. CDR3 DNA sequence: TGTGCCAGCAGTCCTACTCTGGACACCTGTGATACGCAGTATTTT. It is translated as CASSPTLDTCDTQYF.

The genes are TRBV5-1 and TRBJ1-1; D call uncertain. Germline assignment: CDR1 SGHRS and CDR2 YFSETQ. The V and J ends lost 1 base and 1 base respectively, with 11 bases between them. The CDR3 totals 15 residues. The CDR3 DNA follows: TGCGCCAGCAGCTTGTATCTTGGGAGGAACACTGAAGCTTTCTTT. Protein sequence: CASSLYLGRNTEAFF.

This clonotype turned up a few times. This chain joins TRBV5-1 and TRBJ1-2; D is perhaps TRBD1 (5 bases). V lost 0 bases and J 6 bases, leaving 18 bases between the germline ends. This CDR3 is built from 16 residues. CDR1 and CDR2 from the germline V gene are SGHRS and YFSETQ. CDR3 region: CASSLGQGSSSNGYTF. CDR3 DNA sequence: TGCGCCAGCAGCTTGGGGCAGGGTTCATCATCAAATGGCTACACCTTC.

This clonotype has ten or more counts. V and J are TRBV18 and TRBJ1-6; TRBD1 aligns across 8 bases. The CDR3 consists of 15 residues. The germline CDR1 and CDR2 sequences are KGHSH and LQKENI. V trimming: 6 bases; J trimming: 9 bases; junction bases outside the gene matches: 10. CDR3 in DNA: TGTGCCAGCTCGCCGGACAGGGCGGGTAGTTCACCCCTCCACTTT. Its protein product is CASSPDRAGSSPLHF.

Comments on this clonotype: A much larger clone lies a single base off, so this may be a read error. The rearrangement uses TRBV29-1 and TRBJ2-1; perhaps TRBD1 as D (5 bases). Germline CDR1 is SQVTM and CDR2 is ANQGSEA. The ends were cut back, 4 bases at V and 5 bases at J, with 18 bases in the middle. The CDR3 is made up of 15 amino acids. The CDR3 DNA sequence: TGCAGCGTTGGATTGTGGCAGGGTGATAACAATGAGCAGTTCTTC. Its protein is CSVGLWQGDNNEQFF.

The CDR3 DNA follows: TGTGCCAGCAGTTACGGACAGAATGCTGAAGCTTTCTTT. Residues: CASSYGQNAEAFF. The chain joins TRBV6-6 to TRBJ1-1; TRBD1 is a possible D gene (6 bases). This CDR3 region has 13 residues. V was cut by 2 bases and J by 6 bases, with 10 bases left in between. The germline V gene has CDR1 MNHNY and CDR2 SVGAGI (reference sequence).

V gene TRBV11-2 combines with J gene TRBJ2-3; possible D gene TRBD2, 6 bases. Per the germline V gene, CDR1 is SGHAT and CDR2 is FQNNGV. Trimming left V 0 bases short and J 2 bases short, with 18 bases between. The CDR3 extends over 18 amino acids. The CDR3 sequence is CASSLDPRTIFTTDTQYF. In nucleotides, the CDR3 is TGTGCCAGCAGCTTAGATCCGAGGACTATATTCACCACAGATACGCAGTATTTT.